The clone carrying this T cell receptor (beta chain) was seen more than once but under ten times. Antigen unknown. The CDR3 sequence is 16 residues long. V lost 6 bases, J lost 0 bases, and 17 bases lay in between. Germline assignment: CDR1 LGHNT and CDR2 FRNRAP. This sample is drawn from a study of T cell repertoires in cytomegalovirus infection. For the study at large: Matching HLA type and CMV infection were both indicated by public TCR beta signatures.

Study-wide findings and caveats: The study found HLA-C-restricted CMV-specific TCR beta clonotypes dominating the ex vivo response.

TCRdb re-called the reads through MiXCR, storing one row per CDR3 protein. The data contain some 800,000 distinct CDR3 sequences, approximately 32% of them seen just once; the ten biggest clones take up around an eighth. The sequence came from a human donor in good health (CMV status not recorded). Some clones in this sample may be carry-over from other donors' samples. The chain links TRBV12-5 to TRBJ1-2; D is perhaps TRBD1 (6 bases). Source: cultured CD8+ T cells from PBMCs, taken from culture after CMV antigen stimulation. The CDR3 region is CASGLGTPRANYGYTF. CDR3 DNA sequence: TGTGCTAGTGGCTTAGGGACACCTAGGGCTAACTATGGCTACACCTTC.